The next 18 T cell receptor beta chains were all read from a single sample in a study of regulatory T cells in long-lasting Graves disease. Construction of the TCR beta libraries employed iRepertoire HTBI primers in conjunction with Arm-PCR of CDR3 regions. MiXCR was run by TCRdb on the multiplex PCR reads, yielding one entry per CDR3 protein. This sample carries 560,000 or so distinct CDR3 sequences, about 16% of them seen once, and the ten largest clones take about 12%. Described time point: newly diagnosed GD, antithyroid drugs for less than 3 months. The TCR library was prepared using RNA isolated from PBMCs. In addition, the sample was reused for a study of T cells in Graves' hyperthyroidism and ophthalmopathy.

This specimen consisted of peripheral blood mononuclear cells (PBMCs), obtained at new diagnosis, from a patient treated with antithyroid drugs. The receptors stem from a man aged 18 to 30 with Graves disease.

As for this clonotype: Given a much more abundant clone one base away, this may be a read error. The rearrangement uses TRBV12-3 or TRBV12-4 and TRBJ2-7; D may be TRBD2 (6 bases). Trimming took 3 bases from V and 7 from J, leaving 13 bases between them. CDR3 length equals 13 residues. CDR3 amino acids: CASSFRGSHEQYF. As DNA, the CDR3 is TGTGCCAGCAGTTTTCGGGGGTCCCATGAGCAGTACTTC.

This clonotype was observed at least ten times. The chain carries TRBV7-9 and TRBJ2-7, with a tentative D call TRBD2 (6 bases). With 5 bases removed from V and 3 bases from J, the gap between germline ends came to 20 bases. The CDR3 has 16 amino acids. Germline CDR1 reads SEHNR; CDR2 reads FQNEAQ (reference sequence). For the CDR3, the DNA is TGTGCCAGCAGCGTCCAGGACCGCGGGGCAGACTACGAGCAGTACTTC. Translating gives CASSVQDRGADYEQYF.

This clonotype was detected a few times. V gene TRBV29-1 combines with J gene TRBJ2-2; maybe TRBD1 (5 bases). Per germline, CDR1 SQVTM and CDR2 ANQGSEA. The CDR3 totals 14 residues. V lost 1 base and J 4 bases, leaving 10 bases between the germline ends. CDR3 sequence reads: CSVEGQRGTGELFF. CDR3 sequence (DNA): TGCAGCGTTGAAGGACAGCGTGGCACCGGGGAGCTGTTTTTT.

The J gene is TRBJ2-7, the V gene TRBV28; possible D gene TRBD2, 6 bases. This CDR3 spans 12 amino acids. V was trimmed by 2 bases and J by 6 bases, leaving 8 bases between them. CDR1 and CDR2 (germline): MDHEN, SYDVKM. The CDR3 DNA reads TGTGCCAGCAGTTTACGACTAGGCGAGCAGTACTTC. Its translation: CASSLRLGEQYF.

This clonotype came up a few times. The chain joins TRBV6-5 to TRBJ1-3; D is ambiguous. Looked up from germline, CDR1 is MNHEY and CDR2 is SVGAGI. CDR3 length: 14 amino acids. V lost 2 bases and J 0 bases, leaving 5 bases between the germline ends. This CDR3 is CASSYASSGNTIYF. CDR3 sequence (DNA): TGTGCCAGCAGTTACGCATCCTCTGGAAACACCATATATTTT.

This clonotype was counted a few times. The genes are TRBV3-1 and TRBJ1-2; D is unresolved. Looked up from germline, CDR1 is LGHDT and CDR2 is YNNKEL (reference sequence). Trimming took 4 bases from V and 8 from J, leaving 17 bases between them. The CDR3 runs to 14 residues. This CDR3 is CASSRTRSGDGYTF. In nucleotides, the CDR3 is TGTGCCAGCAGCCGTACCCGGTCTGGTGACGGCTACACCTTC.

This clonotype has at least ten counts. This chain uses TRBV2 with TRBJ1-5; TRBD1 aligns across 10 bases. Looked up from germline, CDR1 is SNHLY and CDR2 is FYNNEI. The CDR3 contains 15 residues. The J segment lost 6 bases and the V segment lost 3 bases, leaving 5 bases of the junction unmatched. The CDR3 loop reads CASSEQTGGIQPQHF. The CDR3 DNA follows: TGTGCCAGCAGTGAGCAGACAGGGGGCATTCAGCCCCAGCATTTT.

Details on this clonotype: A much larger clone differs from this one at a single base, so this may be a read error. This sequence joins TRBV30 and TRBJ1-5; unclear D gene. Germline CDR1 GTSNPN, CDR2 SVGIG (reference sequence). The CDR3 is 12 amino acids. V was clipped by 8 bases and J by 7 bases, with 15 bases between them. CDR3 loop: CAREAGGQPQHF. The CDR3 bases are TGTGCCCGGGAGGCGGGAGGGCAGCCCCAGCATTTT.

The chain has TRBV10-3 and TRBJ2-1; possible D gene TRBD2, 7 bases. Germline V lookup: CDR1 ENHRY, CDR2 SYGVKD. V was pared by 3 bases and J by 8 bases, with 17 bases between. CDR3 length equals 15 residues. For the CDR3, the DNA is TGTGCCATCAGTGACGGAGGCAACGGGGGGCATGAGCAGTTCTTC. Protein sequence: CAISDGGNGGHEQFF.

This clonotype appeared many times. A clone one base away is much larger, so this may be a read error. This chain connects TRBV30 to TRBJ2-3; D is possibly TRBD1 (6 bases). Germline lookup yields CDR1 GTSNPN and CDR2 SVGIG (reference sequence). The CDR3 consists of 17 residues. This chain's CDR3 is CAWSPVWTAYFTDMQYF. In nucleotides, the CDR3 is TGTGCCTGGAGCCCCGTTTGGACAGCTTATTTCACAGATATGCAGTATTTT.

The chain has TRBV28 and TRBJ1-1; D might be TRBD1 (6 bases). CDR3 size: 14 residues. V shed 4 bases and J shed 6 bases, with 15 bases lying between them. The germline V gene has CDR1 MDHEN and CDR2 SYDVKM. CDR3 DNA: TGTGCCAGCAGTTCCGGGGGGCAGGGGCCTGAAGCTTTCTTT. Amino acids: CASSSGGQGPEAFF.

This clonotype was seen only a few times. The V gene is TRBV5-1, the J gene TRBJ1-1; possibly TRBD1 for D (6 bases). The ends were cut back, 2 bases at V and 3 bases at J, with 11 bases in the middle. The germline V gene encodes CDR1 SGHRS and CDR2 YFSETQ. The CDR3 is 14 amino acids. CDR3 in amino acids: CASSFSSGDTEAFF. CDR3 bases: TGCGCCAGCAGCTTTTCATCAGGGGACACTGAAGCTTTCTTT.

This clonotype has more than one count but fewer than ten. This rearrangement joins TRBV27 to TRBJ1-6; 12 nucleotides align to TRBD1. The ends lost 5 bases at V and 5 bases at J; junction bases unmatched: 10. In germline, CDR1 is MNHEY, CDR2 SMNVEV (reference sequence). This CDR3 region has 18 residues. The CDR3 here is CASSGPGQGAGDNSPLHF. In nucleotides, the CDR3 is TGTGCCAGCAGTGGACCGGGACAGGGGGCAGGGGATAATTCACCCCTCCACTTT.

This chain links TRBV28 with TRBJ1-3; no clear D. Germline assignment: CDR1 MDHEN and CDR2 SYDVKM. The CDR3 extends over 15 amino acids. Trimming cost V 2 bases and J 2 bases, with 10 bases left between them. CDR3 region: CASSLMSGAGNTIYF. Here the CDR3 DNA reads TGTGCCAGCAGTTTAATGTCGGGAGCTGGAAACACCATATATTTT.

This chain joins TRBV7-2 and TRBJ1-3; D gene ambiguous. Trimming took 1 base from V and 4 from J, leaving 20 bases between them. Germline lookup yields CDR1 SGHTA and CDR2 FQGNSA. The CDR3 consists of 18 residues. DNA for the CDR3: TGTGCCAGCAGCTTAGGGGGAGCTCTCGGGGTTTGGGGAAACACCATATATTTT. Encoded protein: CASSLGGALGVWGNTIYF.

Concerning this clonotype itself: A much larger clone differs from this one at a single base, so this may be a read error. This chain uses TRBV30 with TRBJ2-7; 11 bases are shared with TRBD2. This CDR3 has 12 residues. CDR1 and CDR2 from the germline V gene are GTSNPN and SVGIG (reference sequence). The CDR3 DNA sequence: TGTTCCTGGTCTCTAGCGGGGGGAGAGCAGTACTTC. Translating it yields CSWSLAGGEQYF.

The chain recombines TRBV20-1 with TRBJ2-3, with D unclear. The CDR3 runs 13 residues. Germline V gene lookup returns CDR1 DFQATT and CDR2 SNEGSKA (reference sequence). Trimming shortened V by 0 bases and J by 7 bases, and 11 bases separated the two germline ends. CDR3 amino acids: CSARDPQHYTQYF. The CDR3 nucleotides are TGCAGTGCTAGAGATCCCCAGCACTATACGCAGTATTTT.

This clonotype came up a few times. The CDR3 DNA is TGCGCCAGCACACCTATTACACAGGGTTACACTGAAGCTTTCTTT. Encoded protein: CASTPITQGYTEAFF. V gene TRBV4-1 combines with J gene TRBJ1-1, with D tentatively TRBD1 (6 bases). Per the germline V gene, CDR1 is MGHRA and CDR2 is YSYEKL. The CDR3 is 15 amino acids. The germline V and J ends were trimmed by 7 bases and 3 bases, with 18 bases remaining between them.